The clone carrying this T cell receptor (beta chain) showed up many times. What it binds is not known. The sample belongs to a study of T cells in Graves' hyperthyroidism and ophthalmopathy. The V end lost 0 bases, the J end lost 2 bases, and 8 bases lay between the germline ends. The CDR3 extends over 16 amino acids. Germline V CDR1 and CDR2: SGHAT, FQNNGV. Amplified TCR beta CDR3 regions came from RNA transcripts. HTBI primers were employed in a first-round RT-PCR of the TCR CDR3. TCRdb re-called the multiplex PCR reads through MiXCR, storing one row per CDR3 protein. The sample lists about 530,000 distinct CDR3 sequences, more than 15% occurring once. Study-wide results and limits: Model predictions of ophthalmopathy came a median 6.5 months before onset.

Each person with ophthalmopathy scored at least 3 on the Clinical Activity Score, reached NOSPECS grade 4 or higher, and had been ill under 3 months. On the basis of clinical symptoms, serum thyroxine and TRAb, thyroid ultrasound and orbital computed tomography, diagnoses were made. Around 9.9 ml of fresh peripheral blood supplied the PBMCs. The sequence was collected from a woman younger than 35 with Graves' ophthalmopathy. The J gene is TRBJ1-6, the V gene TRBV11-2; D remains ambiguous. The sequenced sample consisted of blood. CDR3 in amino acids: CASSLERRTYNSPLHF. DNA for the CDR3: TGTGCCAGCAGCTTAGAGAGAAGAACCTATAATTCACCCCTCCACTTT. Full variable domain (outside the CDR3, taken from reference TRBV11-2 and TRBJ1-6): EAGVAQSPRYKIIEKRQSVAFWCNPISGHATLYWYQQILGQGPKLLIQFQNNGVVDDSQLPKDRFSAERLKGVDSTLKIQPAKLEDSAVYLCASSLERRTYNSPLHFGNGTRLTVT.